This T cell receptor beta chain was identified during a study of beta chain features in type 1 diabetes (dated by TCRdb to the late 2010s). Background on the whole study: Mean age, gender distribution, total cell number and subset yield were not different between patients and healthy donors. Whereas all 28 donors provided naive and central memory subsets, regulatory and stem cell-like memory subsets were isolated from just 8 patients and roughly 8 healthy donors. A total of roughly 100 million sorted cells were examined across all samples, and a strong correlation was observed between cell number per subset and RNA yield. In the study, recently diagnosed type 1 diabetes patients and matched healthy donors were compared on the TCRB repertoires of their sorted circulating CD4+ T cell subsets.

The High Capacity cDNA Reverse Transcription Kit was used to reverse transcribe all of the isolated RNA, meaning that expressed TCRB transcripts were what got sequenced. Deep immunoSEQ sequencing was performed on naive, central memory and regulatory T cell samples, with an average of roughly 3.3 million total reads per sample. Sorted cells were lysed in RLT buffer and RNA was extracted with DNase-treated RNeasy Micro or Mini kits, depending on cell number. To prevent cross-contamination, every cell subset was processed on its own, while patient and healthy donor samples were processed together. Using the immunoSEQ multiplex PCR, TCRB sequences were amplified from cDNA into 87-bp fragments spanning the CDR3 region. Sequencing of the amplicons was done on the Illumina HiSeq platform. The original methods were these. Synthetic template baselines were used to correct PCR bias computationally, reads within Hamming distance 2 were collapsed together, and singletons that could not be merged were discarded. Reads were aligned against IMGT so that V, D and J genes, CDR3 length and insertions or deletions at six rearrangement sites could be assigned. Within each subset, clonotype counts were normalized to sorted cell number, after which true diversity and Gini coefficients were computed with the tcR R package. The overlap coefficient, calculated on TCRB nucleotide sequences, was used to measure repertoire sharing. As a proxy for the pre-selection repertoire, out-of-frame TCRB sequences from naive cells were analyzed. Drawn from immuneACCESS, this table holds only the in-frame rearrangements with V and J called that TCRdb kept. Clones are partly lost; checked studies trace under half to an unresolved V gene and leave the rest unexplained. Clonal size and the V and J genes are those of that table, whereas D and trimming came from the DNA. Recorded for this sample are around 250,000 clones; roughly 15% of them occurred a single time. The biggest ten clones account for more than 0.025% of the sample.

The germline V gene encodes CDR1 SEHNR and CDR2 FQNEAQ (reference sequence). At the junction V is shortened by 5 bases and J by 4 bases, with 9 bases in between. From the cysteine through the phenylalanine, the CDR3 covers 13 amino acids. Only the CDR3 region is kept as DNA, spanning 39 bases read in frame from base 1. From each donor, a single peripheral blood sample of 90 to 150 mL on average was drawn into heparinised tubes. A BD FACSAria II and a panel including CD45RO, CCR7, CD25, CD127, CD95 and CD27 were used to sort naive, central memory, regulatory and stem cell-like memory CD4+ T cells. Every sorted population had a purity above 95%. Right away, PBMCs were isolated by Lymphoprep density gradient centrifugation and were stained directly, with no culture step. So that batch effects would be minimized, each experiment stained and sorted samples in pairs, pairing one healthy donor with one patient.

Broader findings and caveats from the paper: Because the HLA sub-analyses included only small numbers of individuals, any influence of HLA type on TCRB rearrangement was left unresolved. Naive, central memory and regulatory TCRB repertoires appeared to be more similar among patients than among healthy donors. Because cDNA rather than genomic DNA was sequenced, highly expressing activated cells could have been over-represented, although no difference in activation and CD3 levels was found between groups. Type 1 diabetes patients showed a moderate but significant shortening of TCRB CDR3 length in all four CD4+ subsets. At VDJ recombination sites, type 1 diabetes patients had fewer insertions and more deleted nucleotides, which implies abnormalities in thymic rearrangement. PCR might favor shorter templates, but patient and control samples were amplified and corrected together, so any skew would affect both groups equally.

For this clone: It has no known antigen specificity. Per-base qualities were not stored, and no clone one base away is much larger.

This TCR was recovered from a woman between 40 and 50 years old in good health. The chain employs TRBV7-9 and TRBJ2-1, with a tentative D gene TRBD1 over 6 matching bases. Sequenced: naive CD4+ T cells from blood. The cell subset or site label here, explained by the study, means: true naive CD4+ T cells. The CDR3 protein sequence reads: CASSMDRYNEQFF. At the DNA level, the sequence is TGTGCCAGCAGCATGGACAGATACAATGAGCAGTTCTTC. Extended through the reference TRBV7-9 and TRBJ2-1 proteins, this CDR3 yields the full variable domain: DTGVSQNPRHKITKRGQNVTFRCDPISEHNRLYWYRQTLGQGPEFLTYFQNEAQLEKSRLLSDRFSAERPKGSFSTLEIQRTEQGDSAMYLCASSMDRYNEQFFGPGTRLTVL.